One and the same sample provided the 32 T cell receptor beta chains below, sequenced in a study of blood T cell repertoires in COVID-19. Method: immunoSEQ multiplex PCR; TCRdb's copy keeps in-frame clones and lacks some. The sample holds roughly 110,000 clones, 80% to 85% seen once. The sample taken for sequencing was peripheral blood. The receptors shown here come from a human donor in a cohort sampled during active COVID-19.

The rearrangement links TRBV19 to TRBJ2-7; 9 nucleotides match TRBD1. V gave up 4 bases and J gave up 7 bases; unmatched junction bases: 11. Looked up from germline, CDR1 is LNHDA and CDR2 is SQIVND (reference sequence). The CDR3 loop spans 15 amino acids. The CDR3 coding sequence is TGTGCCAGTAGTAAGGGACAGGGAGGAAACAGAGAGCAGTACTTC. Translating it yields CASSKGQGGNREQYF.

This chain links TRBV3-1 (or the pseudogene TRBV3-2) with TRBJ2-5, with D maybe TRBD2 (5 bases). The germline V gene encodes CDR1 LGHDT and CDR2 YNNKEL (reference sequence). Trimming removed 1 base at V and 5 bases at J, with 20 bases between. The CDR3 totals 17 residues. CDR3 in DNA: TGTGCCAGCAGCCAAGGGCGGGCTAGCCTCGTAGAGGAGACCCAGTACTTC. This codes for CASSQGRASLVEETQYF.

V and J are TRBV5-1 and TRBJ1-2, with 7 bases fitting TRBD1. V lost 4 bases and J lost 8; bases outside the gene matches: 8. Germline V CDR1 and CDR2: SGHRS, YFSETQ. The CDR3 has 13 amino acids. The CDR3 is CASSRETGSGYTF. The CDR3 bases are TGCGCCAGCAGCCGAGAGACAGGGAGCGGCTACACCTTC.

V and J are TRBV18 and TRBJ1-1; tentatively, D is TRBD1 (6 bases). CDR1 is KGHSH and CDR2 is LQKENI in the germline V gene. The CDR3 runs to 13 residues. Trimming removed 5 bases at V and 1 base at J, with 8 bases between. The CDR3 region is CASSEGGNTEAFF. CDR3 coding DNA: TGTGCCAGCTCAGAAGGGGGGAACACTGAAGCTTTCTTT. Full variable domain (missing parts from reference TRBV18 and TRBJ1-1): NAGVMQNPRHLVRRRGQEARLRCSPMKGHSHVYWYRQLPEEGLKFMVYLQKENIIDESGMPKERFSAEFPKEGPSILRIQQVVRGDSAAYFCASSEGGNTEAFFGQGTRLTVV.

The V gene is TRBV9, the J gene TRBJ2-4; 10 bases map to TRBD2. The CDR3 is 15 amino acids. Germline trimming cut 4 bases from V and 9 bases from J; bases unmatched to any gene: 10. CDR1 SGDLS and CDR2 YYNGEE come from the germline V gene. Here the CDR3 reads CASSSPSGGAAIQYF. The CDR3 nucleotides read TGTGCCAGCAGCTCGCCTAGCGGGGGCGCTGCCATTCAGTACTTC.

The V and J genes are TRBV7-2 and TRBJ1-3, with D possibly TRBD1 on 6 matching bases. The CDR3 is 16 amino acids. Trimming removed 1 base at V and 2 bases at J, with 12 bases between. The V gene's germline CDR1 is SGHTA and CDR2 FQGNSA. The CDR3 reads CASSLVGAGAGNTIYF. The CDR3 DNA sequence: TGTGCCAGCAGCTTAGTCGGGGCAGGGGCTGGAAACACCATATATTTT.

The rearrangement joins TRBV12-3 or TRBV12-4 to TRBJ2-1, with a possible D match to TRBD1 (6 bases). Trimming cost V 5 bases and J 3 bases, with 8 bases left between them. This CDR3 is 13 amino acids long. In DNA, the CDR3 is TGTGCCAGCAGTAAGGACAGCTACAATGAGCAGTTCTTC. It encodes CASSKDSYNEQFF.

The chain has TRBV7-2 and TRBJ2-3; 9 bases agree with TRBD2. Looked up from germline, CDR1 is SGHTA and CDR2 is FQGNSA. The CDR3 consists of 17 residues. V gave up 1 base and J gave up 0 bases; unmatched junction bases: 5. CDR3 nucleotide sequence: TGTGCCAGCAGCTTAGTAGGCGGGGGGGGTAGCACAGATACGCAGTATTTT. It encodes CASSLVGGGGSTDTQYF.

The CDR3 reads CASSRQVGEQFF. The CDR3 coding sequence is TGTGCCAGCAGCCGCCAGGTCGGTGAGCAGTTCTTC. This chain joins TRBV7-9 and TRBJ2-1; D is unresolved. The CDR3 has 12 residues. Germline V gene data show CDR1 as SEHNR and CDR2 as FQNEAQ (reference sequence). V was cut by 5 bases and J by 9 bases, with 11 bases left in between.

This sequence joins TRBV5-6 and TRBJ1-1; D gene ambiguous. The ends were cut back, 1 base at V and 4 bases at J, with 5 bases in the middle. Germline loops: CDR1 SGHDT, CDR2 YYEEEE. The CDR3 extends over 12 amino acids. The DNA for the CDR3 is TGTGCCAGCAGCTTGTACGGCACTGAAGCTTTCTTT. This sequence encodes CASSLYGTEAFF.

A single count supports this clone. Other DNA sequences in this specimen translate into the identical CDR3. The genes are TRBV28 and TRBJ1-1; D not certain. The V gene's germline CDR1 is MDHEN and CDR2 SYDVKM. This CDR3 spans 12 amino acids. The V end lost 2 bases, the J end lost 2 bases, and 3 bases lay between the germline ends. The chain's CDR3 is CASSLLNTEAFF. The CDR3 nucleotides read TGTGCCAGCAGTTTACTTAACACTGAAGCTTTCTTT.

The V call is TRBV7-3, the J call TRBJ2-2; 9 positions match TRBD2. Germline V CDR1 and CDR2: SGHTA, FQGTGA. V lost 5 bases, J lost 1 base, and 17 bases stayed unmatched. The CDR3 sequence is 20 residues long. The CDR3 DNA follows: TGTGCCAGCAGCCCCCTCCCGGGGACTAGCCAAAGAAGGAACACCGGGGAGCTGTTTTTT. Amino acid sequence: CASSPLPGTSQRRNTGELFF.

As for this clone: The sample holds other DNA sequences that translate to the same CDR3. The V call is TRBV12-3 or TRBV12-4, the J call TRBJ2-3; D possibly corresponds to TRBD1 (5 bases). This CDR3 is built from 13 residues. Trimming stripped 6 bases from V and 1 base from J, with 8 bases between. CDR3 DNA sequence: TGTGCCAGCAGCCGACAGCGCACAGATACGCAGTATTTT. Its translation is CASSRQRTDTQYF.

The J gene is TRBJ2-3, the V gene TRBV9, with a weak D call TRBD2 (6 bases). The V and J ends lost 4 bases and 5 bases respectively, with 17 bases between them. CDR1 is SGDLS and CDR2 is YYNGEE in the germline V gene. The CDR3 runs to 15 residues. The CDR3 is CASSSRDGSGDTQYF. Here the CDR3 DNA reads TGTGCCAGCAGCTCGCGGGACGGGAGCGGAGATACGCAGTATTTT.

The gene calls are TRBV11-1 and TRBJ2-7; the match to TRBD1 covers 8 bases. Germline assignment: CDR1 SGHAT and CDR2 FQDESV (reference sequence). The J segment lost 7 bases and the V segment lost 5 bases, leaving 7 bases of the junction unmatched. This CDR3 region has 13 residues. The CDR3 is CASSVGTGGEQYV. CDR3 nucleotides: TGTGCCAGCAGCGTCGGGACAGGCGGTGAGCAGTACGTC.

The rearrangement uses TRBV27 and TRBJ1-3; 7 bases map to TRBD1. After removal of 5 bases from V and 3 bases from J, the junction contained 16 bases not matched to a gene. Per germline, CDR1 MNHEY and CDR2 SMNVEV (reference sequence). CDR3 length: 18 amino acids. Written as DNA, the CDR3 is TGTGCCAGCAGTAAGACAGGGATTGACGCTAGGAATGGAAACACCATATATTTT. This gives the protein CASSKTGIDARNGNTIYF.

The V call is TRBV11-2, the J call TRBJ2-1, with TRBD2 matching 8 bases. CDR1 and CDR2 from the germline V gene are SGHAT and FQNNGV. The V and J ends lost 5 bases and 6 bases, in that order; junction bases with no gene match: 9. The CDR3 is made up of 15 amino acids. The CDR3 reads CASSHRGGRSNEQFF. In DNA form, the CDR3 reads TGTGCCAGCAGCCACCGGGGCGGGAGGTCCAATGAGCAGTTCTTC.

In its sample, this clone was seen once. The chain uses TRBV4-3 and TRBJ1-3; no clear D gene. CDR1 LGHNA and CDR2 YSLEER come from the germline V gene. V was shortened by 1 base and J by 0 bases, with 7 bases between the two germline ends. CDR3 length equals 15 residues. The CDR3, as DNA: TGCGCCAGCAGCCAAGGCAGGCACTCTGGAAACACCATATATTTT. Amino acids: CASSQGRHSGNTIYF.

The chain combines TRBV15 with TRBJ2-1; 11 bases are shared with TRBD2. J was trimmed by 2 bases and V by 5 bases; bases with no gene match: 5. Germline values: CDR1 LNHNV, CDR2 YYDKDF (reference sequence). The CDR3 is 16 residues long. CDR3 residues: CATSRISGRAYNEQFF. The CDR3 nucleotides read TGTGCCACCAGCCGGATTAGCGGGAGGGCCTACAATGAGCAGTTCTTC.

V gene TRBV7-9 combines with J gene TRBJ1-4, with 7 bases identical to TRBD1. CDR1 and CDR2 (germline): SEHNR, FQNEAQ (reference sequence). The CDR3 is 15 amino acids. V was pared by 3 bases and J by 3 bases, with 4 bases of the junction left unmatched. The CDR3 DNA sequence: TGTGCCAGCAGCTTGGAGGGGGCGCCTAATGAAAAACTGTTTTTT. Its translation: CASSLEGAPNEKLFF.

The rearrangement links TRBV19 to TRBJ1-3; D gene uncertain. Per germline, CDR1 LNHDA and CDR2 SQIVND (reference sequence). The CDR3 length is 13 residues. Trimming left V 4 bases short and J 4 bases short, with 8 bases between. CDR3 residues: CASSTNEGNTIYF. CDR3 nucleotides: TGTGCCAGTAGTACCAACGAGGGAAACACCATATATTTT.

The rearrangement uses TRBV18 and TRBJ1-2; 11 bases align to TRBD1. Germline values: CDR1 KGHSH, CDR2 LQKENI. The CDR3 contains 16 residues. Trimming removed 0 bases from V and 7 bases from J; junction bases left unmatched: 7. The CDR3, as DNA: TGTGCCAGCTCACCACCCTGGGACAGGGGGTCTAGTGGCTACACCTTC. It is translated as CASSPPWDRGSSGYTF.

A word on this clone: In the same sample, other DNA sequences code for this CDR3. J is TRBJ1-1 and V is TRBV3-1 (or the pseudogene TRBV3-2); possible D gene TRBD1, 5 bases. The CDR3 runs to 13 residues. V was trimmed by 4 bases and J by 4 bases, leaving 10 bases between them. Germline V gene lookup returns CDR1 LGHDT and CDR2 YNNKEL (reference sequence). The CDR3 here is CASSPQGGTEAFF. The CDR3 region has the DNA TGTGCCAGCAGCCCCCAGGGAGGCACTGAAGCTTTCTTT.

The chain has TRBV3-1 (or the pseudogene TRBV3-2) and TRBJ1-1; no clear D. The CDR3 length is 14 residues. V was trimmed by 1 base and J by 1 base, leaving 7 bases between them. CDR1 and CDR2 (germline): LGHDT, YNNKEL (reference sequence). The CDR3, as DNA: TGTGCCAGCAGCCAAGTGTCGGGGAACACTGAAGCTTTCTTT. Translating gives CASSQVSGNTEAFF.

The chain employs TRBV7-2 and TRBJ2-7; TRBD1 might be the D (6 bases). Deletions cut 2 bases from V and 7 bases from J, with 15 bases between. The V gene's germline CDR1 is SGHTA and CDR2 FQGNSA. The length of the CDR3 is 14 residues. CDR3 amino acids: CASSLKVTGGEQYF. In DNA, the CDR3 is TGTGCCAGCAGCTTAAAGGTGACAGGTGGGGAGCAGTACTTC.

J is TRBJ2-1 and V is TRBV7-2, with 10 positions matching TRBD2. Germline CDR1 reads SGHTA; CDR2 reads FQGNSA. This CDR3 is 15 amino acids long. The junction had 5 bases not matched to a gene; V was cut back by 4 bases and J by 5 bases. CDR3 nucleotide sequence: TGTGCCAGCAGCTCCCTAGCGGGAGTGAACAATGAGCAGTTCTTC. This codes for CASSSLAGVNNEQFF.

The CDR3 sequence is CASSSKVTSGTREQYF. DNA of the CDR3: TGTGCCAGCAGTTCAAAGGTCACTAGCGGAACAAGGGAGCAGTACTTC. This chain links TRBV6-5 with TRBJ2-7; TRBD2 matches at 8 bases. CDR1 is MNHEY and CDR2 is SVGAGI in the germline V gene. V trimming: 4 bases; J trimming: 7 bases; junction bases outside the gene matches: 15. CDR3 length equals 16 residues.

V and J are TRBV7-9 and TRBJ2-1; 9 bases match TRBD1. The germline gives CDR1 SEHNR, CDR2 FQNEAQ (reference sequence). The V gene end was trimmed by 4 bases and the J gene end by 9 bases; junction bases not matched to a gene: 10. The CDR3 length is 15 residues. The chain's CDR3 is CASSSPGQGTSEQFF. The CDR3 coding sequence is TGTGCCAGCAGCTCCCCGGGACAGGGTACTTCTGAGCAGTTCTTC. Supplemented by reference TRBV7-9 and TRBJ2-1, the full variable domain reads DTGVSQNPRHKITKRGQNVTFRCDPISEHNRLYWYRQTLGQGPEFLTYFQNEAQLEKSRLLSDRFSAERPKGSFSTLEIQRTEQGDSAMYLCASSSPGQGTSEQFFGPGTRLTVL.

The chain couples TRBV7-2 to TRBJ1-4; perhaps TRBD1 as D (6 bases). CDR1 is SGHTA, CDR2 FQGNSA, per germline. V was trimmed by 6 bases and J by 4 bases, leaving 15 bases between them. The CDR3 spans 15 residues. For the CDR3, the DNA is TGTGCCAGCAGACTCGGCGCAGGGGATAATGAAAAACTGTTTTTT. Amino acid sequence: CASRLGAGDNEKLFF.

This chain links TRBV7-9 with TRBJ2-1; 9 nucleotides match TRBD2. Germline CDR1 and CDR2: SEHNR and FQNEAQ (reference sequence). CDR3 size: 19 residues. After removal of 2 bases from V and 5 bases from J, the junction contained 16 bases not matched to a gene. CDR3 region: CASSLKLAGYVGTNNEQFF. The CDR3 DNA reads TGTGCCAGCAGCTTAAAGCTAGCGGGATACGTCGGAACAAACAATGAGCAGTTCTTC.

This clone turned up a few times. CDR3 in DNA: TGTGCCAGCAGTTACGGGGCGGGAGTTGGAGAGACCCAGTACTTC. This translates into CASSYGAGVGETQYF. The chain is built from TRBV6-5 and TRBJ2-5, with 7 bases aligning to TRBD2. The CDR3 covers 15 residues. V shed 2 bases, J shed 4 bases, and the junction held 7 bases outside the gene matches. Germline lookup yields CDR1 MNHEY and CDR2 SVGAGI.

The chain joins TRBV4-3 to TRBJ1-4, with TRBD1 identical over 7 bases. Germline CDR1 is LGHNA and CDR2 is YSLEER. J was trimmed by 4 bases and V by 4 bases; bases with no gene match: 6. This CDR3 is 15 amino acids long. CDR3 in DNA: TGCGCCAGCAGCCGGCAGGGGGTCCTTAATGAAAAACTGTTTTTT. Translation: CASSRQGVLNEKLFF.